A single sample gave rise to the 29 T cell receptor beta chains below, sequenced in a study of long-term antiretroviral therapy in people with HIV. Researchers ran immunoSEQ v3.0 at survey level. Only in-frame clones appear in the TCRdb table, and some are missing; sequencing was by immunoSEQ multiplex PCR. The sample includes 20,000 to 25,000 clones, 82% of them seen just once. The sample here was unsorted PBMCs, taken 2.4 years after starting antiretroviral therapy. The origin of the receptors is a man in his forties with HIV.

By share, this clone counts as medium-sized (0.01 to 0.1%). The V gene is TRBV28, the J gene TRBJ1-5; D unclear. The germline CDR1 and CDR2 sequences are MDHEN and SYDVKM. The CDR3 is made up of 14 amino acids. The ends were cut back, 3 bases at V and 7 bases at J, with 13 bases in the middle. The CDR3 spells CASSFLVTGQPQHF. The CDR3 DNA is TGTGCCAGCAGTTTCTTGGTAACTGGGCAGCCCCAGCATTTT.

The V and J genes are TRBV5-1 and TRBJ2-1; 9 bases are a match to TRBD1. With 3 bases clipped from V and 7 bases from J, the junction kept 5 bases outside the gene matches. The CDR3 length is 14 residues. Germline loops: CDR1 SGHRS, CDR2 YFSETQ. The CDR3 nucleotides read TGCGCCAGCAGCTCGACAGGGGGATGGAATGAGCAGTTCTTC. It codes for CASSSTGGWNEQFF.

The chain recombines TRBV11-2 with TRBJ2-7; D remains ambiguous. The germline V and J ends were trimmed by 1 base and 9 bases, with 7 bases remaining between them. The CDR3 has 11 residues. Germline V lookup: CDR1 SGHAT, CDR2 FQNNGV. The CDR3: CASSLAFRQYF. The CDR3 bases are TGTGCCAGCAGCTTAGCCTTCCGGCAGTACTTC.

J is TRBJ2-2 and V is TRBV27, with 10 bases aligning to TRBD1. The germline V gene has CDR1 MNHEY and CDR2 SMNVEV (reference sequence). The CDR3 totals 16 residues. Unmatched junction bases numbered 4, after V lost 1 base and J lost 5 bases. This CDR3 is CASSLLVGQGTGELFF. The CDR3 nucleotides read TGTGCCAGCAGTTTATTGGTGGGACAGGGGACCGGGGAGCTGTTTTTT.

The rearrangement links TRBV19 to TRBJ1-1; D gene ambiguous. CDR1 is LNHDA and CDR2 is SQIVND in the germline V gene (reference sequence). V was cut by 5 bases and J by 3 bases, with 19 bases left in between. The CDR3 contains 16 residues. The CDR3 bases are TGTGCCAGTAGTCCCCATTTCACTCGTCCTGACACTGAAGCTTTCTTT. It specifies CASSPHFTRPDTEAFF.

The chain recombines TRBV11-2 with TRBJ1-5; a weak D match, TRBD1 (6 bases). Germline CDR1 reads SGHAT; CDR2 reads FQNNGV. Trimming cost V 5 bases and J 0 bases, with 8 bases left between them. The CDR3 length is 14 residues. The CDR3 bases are TGTGCCAGCAGCCAGGGGTATAGCAATCAGCCCCAGCATTTT. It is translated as CASSQGYSNQPQHF.

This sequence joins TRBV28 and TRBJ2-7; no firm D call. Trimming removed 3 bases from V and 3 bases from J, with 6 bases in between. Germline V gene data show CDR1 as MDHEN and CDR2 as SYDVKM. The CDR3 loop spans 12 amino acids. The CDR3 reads CASSFERYEQYF. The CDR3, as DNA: TGTGCCAGCAGTTTCGAGCGCTACGAGCAGTACTTC.

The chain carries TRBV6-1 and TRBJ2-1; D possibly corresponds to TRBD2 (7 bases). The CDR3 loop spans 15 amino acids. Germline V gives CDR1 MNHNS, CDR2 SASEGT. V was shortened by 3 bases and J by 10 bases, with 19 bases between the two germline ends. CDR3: CASSDMGGAREEQFF. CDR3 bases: TGTGCCAGCAGTGACATGGGGGGGGCTCGTGAGGAGCAGTTCTTC.

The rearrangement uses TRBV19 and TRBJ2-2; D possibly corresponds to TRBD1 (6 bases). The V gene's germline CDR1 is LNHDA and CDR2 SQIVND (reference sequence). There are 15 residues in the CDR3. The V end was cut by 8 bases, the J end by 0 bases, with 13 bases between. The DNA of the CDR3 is TGTGCCAGTTCACCGGGACATACGAACACCGGGGAGCTGTTTTTT. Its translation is CASSPGHTNTGELFF.

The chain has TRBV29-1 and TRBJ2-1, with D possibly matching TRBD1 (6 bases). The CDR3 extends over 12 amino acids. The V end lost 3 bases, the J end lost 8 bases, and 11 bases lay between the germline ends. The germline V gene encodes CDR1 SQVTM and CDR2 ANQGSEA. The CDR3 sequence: CSVEGAIDEQFF. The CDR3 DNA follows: TGCAGCGTTGAGGGGGCCATCGATGAGCAGTTCTTC.

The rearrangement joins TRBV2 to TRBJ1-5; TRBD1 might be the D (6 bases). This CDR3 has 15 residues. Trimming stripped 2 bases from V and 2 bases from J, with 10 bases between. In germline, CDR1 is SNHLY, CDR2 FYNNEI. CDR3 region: CASSEPGVGNQPQHF. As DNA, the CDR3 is TGTGCCAGCAGTGAACCAGGGGTGGGCAATCAGCCCCAGCATTTT.

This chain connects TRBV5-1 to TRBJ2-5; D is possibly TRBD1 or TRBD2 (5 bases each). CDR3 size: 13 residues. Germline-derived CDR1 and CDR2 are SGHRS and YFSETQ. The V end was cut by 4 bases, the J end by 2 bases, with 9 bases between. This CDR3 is CASSPGLQETQYF. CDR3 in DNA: TGCGCCAGCAGCCCGGGGCTACAAGAGACCCAGTACTTC.

The chain's CDR3 is CASSAGFDRQETQYF. In DNA form, the CDR3 reads TGTGCCAGCAGCGCGGGGTTTGACAGGCAAGAGACCCAGTACTTC. The J gene is TRBJ2-5, the V gene TRBV9; possibly TRBD1 for D (6 bases). The V gene lost 3 bases and the J gene lost 2 bases, with 14 bases spanning the gap. Germline CDR1 SGDLS, CDR2 YYNGEE. This CDR3 is built from 15 residues. Together with reference TRBV9 and TRBJ2-5, the CDR3 gives the full variable domain: DSGVTQTPKHLITATGQRVTLRCSPRSGDLSVYWYQQSLDQGLQFLIQYYNGEERAKGNILERFSAQQFPDLHSELNLSSLELGDSALYFCASSAGFDRQETQYFGPGTRLLVL.

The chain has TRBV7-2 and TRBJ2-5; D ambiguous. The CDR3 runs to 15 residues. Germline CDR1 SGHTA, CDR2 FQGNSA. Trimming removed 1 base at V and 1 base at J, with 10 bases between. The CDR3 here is CASSLVGLGQETQYF. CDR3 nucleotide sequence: TGTGCCAGCAGCTTAGTCGGCCTAGGCCAAGAGACCCAGTACTTC.

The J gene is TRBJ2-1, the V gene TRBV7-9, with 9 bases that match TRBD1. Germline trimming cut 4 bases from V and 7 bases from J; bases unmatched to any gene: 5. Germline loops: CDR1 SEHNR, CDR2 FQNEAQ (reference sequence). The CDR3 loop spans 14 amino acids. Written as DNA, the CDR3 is TGTGCCAGCAGCTCATACAGGGGGCAGAATGAGCAGTTCTTC. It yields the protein CASSSYRGQNEQFF.

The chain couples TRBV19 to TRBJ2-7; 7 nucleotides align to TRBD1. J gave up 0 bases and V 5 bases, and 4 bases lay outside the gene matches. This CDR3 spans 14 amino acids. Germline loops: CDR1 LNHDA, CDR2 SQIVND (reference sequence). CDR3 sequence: CASSSGQTSYEQYF. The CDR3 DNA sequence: TGTGCCAGTAGTTCGGGACAGACCTCCTACGAGCAGTACTTC. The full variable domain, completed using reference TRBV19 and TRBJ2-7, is DGGITQSPKYLFRKEGQNVTLSCEQNLNHDAMYWYRQDPGQGLRLIYYSQIVNDFQKGDIAEGYSVSREKKESFPLTVTSAQKNPTAFYLCASSSGQTSYEQYFGPGTRLTVT.

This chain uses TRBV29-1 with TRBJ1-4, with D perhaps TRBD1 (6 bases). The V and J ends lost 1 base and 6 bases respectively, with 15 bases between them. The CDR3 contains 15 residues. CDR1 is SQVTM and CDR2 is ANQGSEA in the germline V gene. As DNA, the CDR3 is TGCAGCGTTGAAGGAAGGGGCAGGGGTGATGAAAAACTGTTTTTT. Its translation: CSVEGRGRGDEKLFF.

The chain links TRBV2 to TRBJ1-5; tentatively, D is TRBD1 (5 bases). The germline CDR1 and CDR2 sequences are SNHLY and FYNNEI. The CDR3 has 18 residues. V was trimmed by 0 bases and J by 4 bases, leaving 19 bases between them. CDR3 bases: TGTGCCAGCAGTGAAGCGCTTCGTTGGGGCAGGGAAAATCAGCCCCAGCATTTT. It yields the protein CASSEALRWGRENQPQHF.

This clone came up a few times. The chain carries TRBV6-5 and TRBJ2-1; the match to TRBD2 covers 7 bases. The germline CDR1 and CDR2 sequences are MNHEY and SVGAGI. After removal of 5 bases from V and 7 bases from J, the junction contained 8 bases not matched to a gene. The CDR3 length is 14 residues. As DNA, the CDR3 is TGTGCCAGCAGTGTCCTGGGGCGGGGGAATGAGCAGTTCTTC. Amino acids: CASSVLGRGNEQFF.

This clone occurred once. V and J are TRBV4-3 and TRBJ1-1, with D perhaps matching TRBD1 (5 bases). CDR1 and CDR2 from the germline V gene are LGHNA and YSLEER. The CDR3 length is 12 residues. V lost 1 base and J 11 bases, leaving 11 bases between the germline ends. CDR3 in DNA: TGCGCCAGCAGCCAAGTGAACGGGGCGGCTTTCTTT. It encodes CASSQVNGAAFF.

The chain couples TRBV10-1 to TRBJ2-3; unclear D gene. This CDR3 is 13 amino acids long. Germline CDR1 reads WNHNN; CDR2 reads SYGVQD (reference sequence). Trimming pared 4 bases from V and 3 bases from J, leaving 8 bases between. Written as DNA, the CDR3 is TGCGCCAGCAGTGGCTCCGGGACAGATACGCAGTATTTT. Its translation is CASSGSGTDTQYF.

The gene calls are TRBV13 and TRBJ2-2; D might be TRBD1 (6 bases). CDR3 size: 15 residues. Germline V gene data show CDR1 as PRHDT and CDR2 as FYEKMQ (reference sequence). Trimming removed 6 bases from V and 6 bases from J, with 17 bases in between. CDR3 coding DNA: TGTGCCAGCAGACCAGGGGCCAGCCTGTCCGGGGAGCTGTTTTTT. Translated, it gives CASRPGASLSGELFF.

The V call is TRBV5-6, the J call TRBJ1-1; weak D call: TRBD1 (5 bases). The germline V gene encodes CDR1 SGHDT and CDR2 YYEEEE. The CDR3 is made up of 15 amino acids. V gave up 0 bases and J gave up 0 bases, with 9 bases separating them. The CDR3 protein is CASSLAADMNTEAFF. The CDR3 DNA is TGTGCCAGCAGCTTGGCTGCGGACATGAACACTGAAGCTTTCTTT.

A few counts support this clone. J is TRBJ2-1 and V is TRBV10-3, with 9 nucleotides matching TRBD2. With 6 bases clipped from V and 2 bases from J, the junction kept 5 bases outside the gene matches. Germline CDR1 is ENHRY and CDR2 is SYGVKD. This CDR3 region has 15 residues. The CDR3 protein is CAISVAGEAYNEQFF. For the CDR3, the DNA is TGTGCCATCAGCGTAGCGGGGGAGGCCTACAATGAGCAGTTCTTC.

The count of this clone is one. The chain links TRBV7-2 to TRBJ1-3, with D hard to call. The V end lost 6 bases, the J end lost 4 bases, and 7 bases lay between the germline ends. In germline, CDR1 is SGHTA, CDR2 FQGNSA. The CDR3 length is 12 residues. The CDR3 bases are TGTGCCAGCAGACTGAGCGGAAACACCATATATTTT. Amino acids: CASRLSGNTIYF.

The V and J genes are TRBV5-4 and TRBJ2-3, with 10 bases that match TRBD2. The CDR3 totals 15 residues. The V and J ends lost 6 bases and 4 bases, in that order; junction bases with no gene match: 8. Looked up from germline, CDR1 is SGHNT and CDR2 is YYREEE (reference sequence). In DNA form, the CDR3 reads TGTGCCAGCACCGTAGCGGGAGGTGGGGCAGATACGCAGTATTTT. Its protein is CASTVAGGGADTQYF.

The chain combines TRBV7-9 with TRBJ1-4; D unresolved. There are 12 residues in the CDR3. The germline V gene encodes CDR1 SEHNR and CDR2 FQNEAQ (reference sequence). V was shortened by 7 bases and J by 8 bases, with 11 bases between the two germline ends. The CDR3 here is CASTGRKEKLFF. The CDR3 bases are TGTGCCAGCACCGGAAGAAAGGAAAAACTGTTTTTT.

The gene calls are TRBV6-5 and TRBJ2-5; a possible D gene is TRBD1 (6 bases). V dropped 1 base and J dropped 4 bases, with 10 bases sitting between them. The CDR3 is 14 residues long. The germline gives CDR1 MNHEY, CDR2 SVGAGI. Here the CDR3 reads CASSYFQGRETQYF. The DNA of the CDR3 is TGTGCCAGCAGTTACTTCCAGGGGAGAGAGACCCAGTACTTC.

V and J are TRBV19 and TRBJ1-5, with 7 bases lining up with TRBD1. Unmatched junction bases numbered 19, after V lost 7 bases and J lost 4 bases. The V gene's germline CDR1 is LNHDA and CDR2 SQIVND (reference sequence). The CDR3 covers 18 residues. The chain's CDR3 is CASTRKGTADLKNQPQHF. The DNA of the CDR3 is TGTGCCAGTACAAGAAAAGGGACAGCTGATCTGAAGAATCAGCCCCAGCATTTT.